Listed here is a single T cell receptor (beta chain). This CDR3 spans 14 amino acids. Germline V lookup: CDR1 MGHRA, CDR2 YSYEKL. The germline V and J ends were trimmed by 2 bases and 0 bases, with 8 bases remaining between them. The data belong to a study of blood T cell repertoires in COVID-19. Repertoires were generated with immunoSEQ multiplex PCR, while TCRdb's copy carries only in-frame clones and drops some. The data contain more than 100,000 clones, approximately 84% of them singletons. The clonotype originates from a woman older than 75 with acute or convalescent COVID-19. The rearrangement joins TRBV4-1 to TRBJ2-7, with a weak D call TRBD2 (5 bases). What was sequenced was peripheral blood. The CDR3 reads CASSQIASSYEQYF. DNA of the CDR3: TGCGCCAGCAGCCAAATAGCGAGCTCCTACGAGCAGTACTTC.